Below are 15 T cell receptor beta chains sequenced from a single sample in a study of technical replicates of blood from a few donors. Libraries were prepared by immunoSEQ multiplex PCR; TCRdb keeps only in-frame clonotypes and omits some of them. The repertoire consists of around 86,000 clones, with 96% occurring once and the leading ten covering 0.2%. The sequenced sample was T cells isolated from PBMCs. Receptors were obtained from a human donor in good health.

This sequence joins TRBV25-1 and TRBJ2-1, with D possibly matching TRBD1 (6 bases). Trimming left V 5 bases short and J 4 bases short, with 12 bases between. The germline V gene has CDR1 MGHDK and CDR2 SYGVNS. CDR3 length equals 14 residues. The CDR3 DNA reads as TGTGCCAGCAGTACAGGGTTGGGTTACAATGAGCAGTTCTTC. The encoded protein is CASSTGLGYNEQFF.

The rearrangement links TRBV6-1 to TRBJ1-5, with D tentatively TRBD1 (6 bases). The V end was cut by 6 bases, the J end by 4 bases, with 13 bases between. CDR1 is MNHNS, CDR2 SASEGT, per germline. This CDR3 has 14 residues. The CDR3 spells CASRLGQNNQPQHF. CDR3 DNA: TGTGCCAGCAGACTTGGACAGAATAATCAGCCCCAGCATTTT.

The V gene is TRBV25-1, the J gene TRBJ2-7, with D unclear. This CDR3 region has 14 residues. Germline-derived CDR1 and CDR2 are MGHDK and SYGVNS. V was shortened by 3 bases and J by 2 bases, with 11 bases between the two germline ends. This chain's CDR3 is CASSDRQVAYEQYF. The CDR3 nucleotides are TGTGCCAGCAGTGACCGGCAGGTTGCCTACGAGCAGTACTTC.

The J gene is TRBJ1-5, the V gene TRBV28, with 10 nucleotides matching TRBD1. The CDR3 runs 14 residues. Germline lookup yields CDR1 MDHEN and CDR2 SYDVKM. Trimming took 5 bases from V and 6 from J; bases not matched to a gene: 4. The CDR3 loop is CASSQDRGLQPQHF. The CDR3 region has the DNA TGTGCCAGCAGTCAAGACAGGGGGCTTCAGCCCCAGCATTTT.

This clone appeared once. The CDR3 DNA reads TGTGCCAGCAGTCTACGGGGTCGCACAGATACGCAGTATTTT. Translating it yields CASSLRGRTDTQYF. This chain links TRBV28 with TRBJ2-3; possibly TRBD2 for D (5 bases). In germline, CDR1 is MDHEN, CDR2 SYDVKM. Trimming removed 5 bases from V and 1 base from J, with 10 bases in between. This CDR3 contains 14 residues. Full variable domain (outside the CDR3, taken from reference TRBV28 and TRBJ2-3): DVKVTQSSRYLVKRTGEKVFLECVQDMDHENMFWYRQDPGLGLRLIYFSYDVKMKEKGDIPEGYSVSREKKERFSLILESASTNQTSMYLCASSLRGRTDTQYFGPGTRLTVL.

The CDR3 DNA reads TGTGCCAGCAACCAAGGTGGGGGGAATACGCAGTATTTT. This sequence encodes CASNQGGGNTQYF. The chain has TRBV7-3 and TRBJ2-3, with D perhaps matching TRBD2 (6 bases). This CDR3 is 13 amino acids long. Germline assignment: CDR1 SGHTA and CDR2 FQGTGA. Trimming cost V 7 bases and J 7 bases, with 15 bases left between them.

CDR3 sequence: CSVVGGARGSYNEQFF. For the CDR3, the DNA is TGCAGCGTTGTGGGGGGGGCCAGGGGTTCCTACAATGAGCAGTTCTTC. The genes are TRBV29-1 and TRBJ2-1; TRBD2 might be the D (7 bases). CDR1 and CDR2 from the germline V gene are SQVTM and ANQGSEA. CDR3 length equals 16 residues. Deletions cut 4 bases from V and 1 base from J, with 17 bases between.

As DNA, the CDR3 is TGTGCCAGCTCCGACTATCGGGTCGAGCAGTACTTC. It translates to CASSDYRVEQYF. This sequence joins TRBV7-9 and TRBJ2-7, with D possibly TRBD2 on 5 matching bases. V was trimmed by 8 bases and J by 6 bases, leaving 14 bases between them. The CDR3 loop spans 12 amino acids. From germline, CDR1 is SEHNR and CDR2 FQNEAQ (reference sequence).

The chain is built from TRBV27 and TRBJ2-7, with D perhaps matching TRBD1 (6 bases). The CDR3 contains 17 residues. Germline-derived CDR1 and CDR2 are MNHEY and SMNVEV (reference sequence). Trimming cost V 2 bases and J 5 bases, with 22 bases left between them. CDR3 residues: CASSLTTGSLFINEQYF. For the CDR3, the DNA is TGTGCCAGCAGTTTAACGACAGGTTCTCTCTTTATCAACGAGCAGTACTTC.

The rearrangement uses TRBV19 and TRBJ1-2; D is perhaps TRBD1 (6 bases). In germline, CDR1 is LNHDA, CDR2 SQIVND (reference sequence). There are 13 residues in the CDR3. V was shortened by 4 bases and J by 7 bases, with 13 bases between the two germline ends. The CDR3 loop reads CASSTVSGVGYTF. The CDR3 region has the DNA TGTGCCAGTAGTACAGTTTCAGGGGTTGGCTACACCTTC.

The count of this clone is one. The rearrangement uses TRBV9 and TRBJ2-1; unclear D gene. Germline CDR1 and CDR2: SGDLS and YYNGEE. This CDR3 comprises 14 residues. The V and J ends lost 0 bases and 8 bases respectively, with 12 bases between them. The chain's CDR3 is CASSVGFLEDEQFF. CDR3 coding DNA: TGTGCCAGCAGCGTAGGTTTTTTAGAAGATGAGCAGTTCTTC.

The chain uses TRBV28 and TRBJ2-7, with 9 bases fitting TRBD1. Per the germline V gene, CDR1 is MDHEN and CDR2 is SYDVKM. This CDR3 has 13 residues. The junction had 5 bases not matched to a gene; V was cut back by 5 bases and J by 6 bases. CDR3 bases: TGTGCCAGCAGTGGACACAGGGGGCTCGAGCAGTACTTC. It is translated as CASSGHRGLEQYF.

The chain carries TRBV12-2 and TRBJ2-1; TRBD2 is the table's D call and was not checked against the DNA. TRBV12-2 is assigned pseudogene status. The CDR3 has 21 amino acids. In DNA form, the CDR3 reads TGTGCAAGTCGCTTAGTGTCGGAGGAGGCTAGCAGCCAGAGCTCCTACAATGAGCAGTTCTTC. As protein: CASRLVSEEASSQSSYNEQFF.

The V call is TRBV13, the J call TRBJ1-3, with TRBD1 as a possible D gene (6 bases). The CDR3 has 13 amino acids. Trimming took 4 bases from V and 6 from J, leaving 10 bases between them. CDR1 is PRHDT, CDR2 FYEKMQ, per germline (reference sequence). The CDR3 loop is CASSYTGKNTIYF. The CDR3 DNA sequence: TGTGCCAGCAGCTATACAGGGAAAAACACCATATATTTT.

The chain employs TRBV6-1 and TRBJ2-2; tentatively, D is TRBD2 (5 bases). Per germline, CDR1 MNHNS and CDR2 SASEGT. This CDR3 is built from 14 residues. V was clipped by 2 bases and J by 3 bases, with 7 bases between them. CDR3 protein: CASSERGHTGELFF. The CDR3 DNA reads TGTGCCAGCAGTGAAAGAGGGCACACCGGGGAGCTGTTTTTT.